These 13 T cell receptor beta chains were all obtained from the same sample, sequenced in a study of TIL therapy for anti-PD-1-resistant metastatic lung cancer. The immunoSEQ assay was v3. Sequenced by immunoSEQ multiplex PCR; TCRdb stores in-frame clones only, minus some. The sample comprises around 100,000 clones, just over 65% of which are singletons, and roughly 11% rests with the top ten. Sample time point: pre-treatment sample, taken before nivolumab and TIL therapy. Most excised metastases sampled were pleural nodules or supraclavicular lymph nodes. The sequencing used tumor tissue, collected at baseline. All receptors come from a person aged 25-85 years with non-small cell lung cancer.

The rearrangement joins TRBV4-2 to TRBJ1-2; tentatively, D is TRBD1 (5 bases). CDR1 is LGHNA, CDR2 YNFKEQ, per germline. This CDR3 comprises 15 residues. V shed 0 bases and J shed 0 bases, with 8 bases lying between them. The DNA for the CDR3 is TGTGCCAGCAGCCAAGAACAGGTTGCTAACTATGGCTACACCTTC. Translated, it gives CASSQEQVANYGYTF.

The chain combines TRBV27 with TRBJ2-7; 10 nucleotides match TRBD1. The CDR3 is 15 amino acids. Trimming removed 4 bases from V and 1 base from J; junction bases left unmatched: 4. The germline gives CDR1 MNHEY, CDR2 SMNVEV (reference sequence). CDR3 sequence (DNA): TGTGCCAGCAGTTCTTGGGGACAGGGGTCCTACGAGCAGTACTTC. As protein: CASSSWGQGSYEQYF.

This clone was observed a single time. This chain joins TRBV27 and TRBJ2-7; TRBD1 aligns across 7 bases. Germline CDR1 is MNHEY and CDR2 is SMNVEV (reference sequence). This CDR3 contains 14 residues. The ends lost 2 bases at V and 5 bases at J; junction bases unmatched: 6. CDR3 DNA sequence: TGTGCCAGCAGTTTAATTGACAGGGACGACGAGCAGTACTTC. Its protein is CASSLIDRDDEQYF.

The V and J genes are TRBV18 and TRBJ2-5; TRBD1 aligns across 8 bases. Trimming took 3 bases from V and 8 from J; bases not matched to a gene: 5. Germline values: CDR1 KGHSH, CDR2 LQKENI. The CDR3 is 13 amino acids. In nucleotides, the CDR3 is TGTGCCAGCTCACCGCCGGGACAGGTAACCCAGTACTTC. It encodes CASSPPGQVTQYF.

This clone was seen only a few times. This chain links TRBV20-1 with TRBJ2-7, with no clear D. Germline loops: CDR1 DFQATT, CDR2 SNEGSKA (reference sequence). With 2 bases removed from V and 6 bases from J, the gap between germline ends came to 8 bases. This CDR3 has 11 amino acids. The CDR3 here is CSARTTPEQYF. DNA of the CDR3: TGCAGTGCTAGAACCACTCCCGAGCAGTACTTC.

The genes are TRBV6-5 and TRBJ2-3, with no clear D. In germline, CDR1 is MNHEY, CDR2 SVGAGI. The CDR3 contains 14 residues. V dropped 4 bases and J dropped 2 bases, with 10 bases sitting between them. DNA for the CDR3: TGTGCCAGCAGTTCCCCGAGTTTCACAGATACGCAGTATTTT. Translated, it gives CASSSPSFTDTQYF.

This clone was recorded only once. The chain employs TRBV19 and TRBJ1-5; the D gene is possibly TRBD1 (5 bases). Deletions cut 1 base from V and 4 bases from J, with 8 bases between. Per the germline V gene, CDR1 is LNHDA and CDR2 is SQIVND (reference sequence). The CDR3 is 14 residues long. The CDR3 nucleotides are TGTGCCAGTAGTATAGGCCGGGGGAATCAGCCCCAGCATTTT. Residues: CASSIGRGNQPQHF.

This clone was observed a handful of times. V usage is TRBV10-3 and J usage is TRBJ1-1; D possibly corresponds to TRBD1 (6 bases). The V end was cut by 3 bases, the J end by 6 bases, with 14 bases between. This CDR3 region has 14 residues. Germline-derived CDR1 and CDR2 are ENHRY and SYGVKD. CDR3 sequence: CAISEQGEMSEAFF. In DNA form, the CDR3 reads TGTGCCATCAGTGAACAGGGAGAGATGTCTGAAGCTTTCTTT.

The CDR3 loop reads CASSWTDYEQYF. The CDR3 DNA reads as TGTGCCAGCAGCTGGACAGACTACGAGCAGTACTTC. The rearrangement links TRBV7-6 to TRBJ2-7; a weak D match, TRBD1 (6 bases). V was pared by 4 bases and J by 3 bases, with 7 bases between. The CDR3 has 12 amino acids. Germline values: CDR1 SGHVS, CDR2 FNYEAQ.

The chain combines TRBV27 with TRBJ2-1, with 15 bases matching TRBD2. There are 18 residues in the CDR3. CDR1 and CDR2 from the germline V gene are MNHEY and SMNVEV (reference sequence). With V trimmed by 5 bases and J by 0 bases, 5 bases remained unmatched. For the CDR3, the DNA is TGTGCCAGCAGTACGGGACTAGCGGGGGGTCGCTCCTACAATGAGCAGTTCTTC. Translated, it gives CASSTGLAGGRSYNEQFF.

The chain joins TRBV7-2 to TRBJ1-1; D not resolved. The germline CDR1 and CDR2 sequences are SGHTA and FQGNSA. The CDR3 has 14 residues. Deletions cut 5 bases from V and 4 bases from J, with 14 bases between. In DNA form, the CDR3 reads TGTGCCAGCAGCGCCGCGGGCTTAGGCACTGAAGCTTTCTTT. This translates into CASSAAGLGTEAFF.

CDR3 DNA sequence: TGTGCCAGTAGTATGCGACCACAGGGGGGATATGGCTACACCTTC. Residues: CASSMRPQGGYGYTF. The chain uses TRBV19 and TRBJ1-2; 8 bases map to TRBD1. The CDR3 sequence is 15 residues long. CDR1 and CDR2 (germline): LNHDA, SQIVND (reference sequence). The trim removed 3 bases at V and 5 bases at J, leaving 8 bases unmatched. The full variable domain, its missing parts supplied by reference TRBV19 and TRBJ1-2, is DGGITQSPKYLFRKEGQNVTLSCEQNLNHDAMYWYRQDPGQGLRLIYYSQIVNDFQKGDIAEGYSVSREKKESFPLTVTSAQKNPTAFYLCASSMRPQGGYGYTFGSGTRLTVV.

This chain links TRBV7-2 with TRBJ2-5, with no clear D. V lost 4 bases to trimming and J lost 1 base, with 13 bases between them. The CDR3 extends over 15 amino acids. Germline V gene sequence: CDR1 SGHTA, CDR2 FQGNSA. The CDR3 DNA reads TGTGCCAGCAGCTCAATCACCGTCAGCCAAGAGACCCAGTACTTC. This encodes CASSSITVSQETQYF.